Reported below is one T cell receptor (beta chain). Its antigen is currently not known. The sample holds no much larger clone one base away, and base qualities are not on file. From the cysteine up to the phenylalanine, the CDR3 has a length of 15 residues. CDR3 DNA only is kept here, 45 bases in frame from base 1. CDR1 ENHRY and CDR2 SYGVKD are derived from the germline V gene. V drops 3 bases and J drops 1 base, leaving 9 bases in between. The sample originates from a study of CDR3 diversity in severe acne (dated 2019 in TCRdb). Library prep was done by PCR. The sequencing machine was an Illumina HiSeq 2000. Starting from the raw public reads, TCRdb applied fastp trimming at Q25, assembled clones with MiXCR and retained in-frame beta chains. Each entry merges the rows of one CDR3 protein and shows their most common DNA and genes. In all, the sample holds over 100,000 distinct CDR3 sequences, and under 60% of those were seen once. The ten largest make up roughly an eighth of the sample.

The sequence joins TRBV10-3 to TRBJ2-2; the D gene is not confidently resolved. This receptor was identified in a male donor with acne. The specimen was blood. Here is the DNA: TGTGCCATCAGTGACGGATTGGTGAACACCGGGGAGCTGTTTTTT. Translated, this is CAISDGLVNTGELFF.